Presented here are 19 T cell receptor beta chains from one specimen sequenced in a study of T cells after yellow fever vaccination. One entry per CDR3 protein, called by TCRdb with MiXCR from the 5' RACE reads. The data hold some 240,000 distinct CDR3 sequences, with about 3.5% observed a single time. The sample was PBMCs, taken 15 days after the yellow fever booster vaccination. These receptors originate from a man between 18 and 35 years old who received the YFV17D yellow fever vaccine.

This clonotype was counted ten times or more. The V gene is TRBV4-1, the J gene TRBJ2-2; no clear D gene. Germline V gene lookup returns CDR1 MGHRA and CDR2 YSYEKL. There are 13 residues in the CDR3. V was clipped by 6 bases and J by 7 bases, with 12 bases between them. The CDR3 loop reads CASRPDSYGELFF. For the CDR3, the DNA is TGCGCCAGCAGACCAGACTCCTACGGGGAGCTGTTTTTT.

Concerning this clonotype: This clone may be a read error of a much larger clone one base away. This chain joins TRBV18 and TRBJ1-5; D call uncertain. Germline V gene sequence: CDR1 KGHSH, CDR2 LQKENI. There are 15 residues in the CDR3. This CDR3 reads CARSPQEASNQPQHF. In nucleotides, the CDR3 is TGTGCCAGATCACCTCAGGAGGCTAGCAATCAGCCCCAGCATTTT.

This clonotype was detected ten times or more. V gene TRBV20-1 combines with J gene TRBJ2-1; tentative D call: TRBD2 (5 bases). This CDR3 is built from 11 residues. CDR1 is DFQATT and CDR2 is SNEGSKA in the germline V gene (reference sequence). The V gene lost 5 bases and the J gene lost 14 bases, with 16 bases spanning the gap. DNA for the CDR3: TGCAGTGCTGTGGTGGGAGTCGGGGAGTTCTTC. Translated: CSAVVGVGEFF.

This clonotype was seen at least ten times. This sequence joins TRBV7-8 and TRBJ1-1; no definite D call. The CDR3 is 15 residues long. Between the trimmed V and J ends, which lost 3 bases and 4 bases, there was a span of 15 bases. Germline lookup yields CDR1 SGHVS and CDR2 FQNEAQ. The CDR3 is CASSFPALGGTEAFF. CDR3 nucleotides: TGTGCCAGCAGCTTCCCGGCCCTGGGCGGCACTGAAGCTTTCTTT.

Ten or more counts support this clonotype. The chain couples TRBV20-1 to TRBJ2-7; D is ambiguous. The CDR3 has 13 residues. The germline gives CDR1 DFQATT, CDR2 SNEGSKA (reference sequence). Trimming took off 2 bases at V and 1 base at J, with 9 bases between the two ends. CDR3 bases: TGCAGTGCTAGACCCGTCGGATCCTACGAGCAGTACGTC. As protein: CSARPVGSYEQYV.

In its sample, this clonotype was seen many times. The gene calls are TRBV5-4 and TRBJ2-5, with 8 nucleotides matching TRBD1. The CDR3 runs to 14 residues. The V gene's germline CDR1 is SGHNT and CDR2 YYREEE (reference sequence). V shed 4 bases and J 5 bases; nucleotides not matched to a gene: 7. Here the CDR3 DNA reads TGTGCCAGCAGCCGGCAGGGGGCCACCGAGACCCAGTACTTC. Protein sequence: CASSRQGATETQYF.

This clonotype was observed at least ten times. The rearrangement uses TRBV20-1 and TRBJ2-3; D may match TRBD1 or TRBD2 (5 bases each). Looked up from germline, CDR1 is DFQATT and CDR2 is SNEGSKA (reference sequence). Trimming removed 5 bases at V and 0 bases at J, with 9 bases between. This CDR3 region has 13 residues. The CDR3 bases are TGCAGTGCTGGGAGACAGAGCACAGATACGCAGTATTTT. Residues: CSAGRQSTDTQYF.

This clonotype has ten or more counts. The gene calls are TRBV7-3 and TRBJ2-2; D gene unclear. This CDR3 region has 16 residues. V was cut by 1 base and J by 1 base, with 10 bases left in between. CDR1 and CDR2 (germline): SGHTA, FQGTGA. The CDR3 loop reads CASSLNARGNTGELFF. The CDR3 DNA sequence: TGTGCCAGCAGCTTAAACGCCCGTGGGAACACCGGGGAGCTGTTTTTT.

In its sample, this clonotype was seen many times. CDR3 DNA sequence: TGTGCCAGCAGCTTCGGGACTAGCGGGGGGGCCCATGAGCAGTTCTTC. Protein: CASSFGTSGGAHEQFF. The chain joins TRBV11-2 to TRBJ2-1; the match to TRBD2 covers 16 bases. The J segment lost 8 bases and the V segment lost 3 bases, leaving 4 bases of the junction unmatched. CDR3 length: 16 amino acids. Per the germline V gene, CDR1 is SGHAT and CDR2 is FQNNGV.

This clonotype occurred many times. The chain has TRBV5-1 and TRBJ2-7; 8 bases fit TRBD1. The CDR3 contains 14 residues. The J segment lost 6 bases and the V segment lost 0 bases, leaving 5 bases of the junction unmatched. Germline CDR1 is SGHRS and CDR2 is YFSETQ. Here the CDR3 reads CASSLDGQGFEQYF. CDR3 nucleotides: TGCGCCAGCAGCTTGGACGGACAGGGTTTCGAGCAGTACTTC.

This clonotype was picked up many times. The genes are TRBV4-3 and TRBJ2-2; D remains ambiguous. CDR1 and CDR2 from the germline V gene are LGHNA and YSLEER. Trimming left V 4 bases short and J 5 bases short, with 8 bases between. The CDR3 length is 13 residues. The CDR3 DNA follows: TGCGCCAGCAGCCCGACGGCTACCGGGGAGCTGTTTTTT. Residues: CASSPTATGELFF.

This clonotype was detected many times. The chain couples TRBV7-8 to TRBJ2-2; D is perhaps TRBD2 (7 bases). The CDR3 loop spans 16 amino acids. The germline V gene encodes CDR1 SGHVS and CDR2 FQNEAQ. V dropped 3 bases and J dropped 0 bases, with 11 bases sitting between them. The DNA for the CDR3 is TGTGCCAGCAGCTTGGGGGGGGCGGCGAACACCGGGGAGCTGTTTTTT. It is translated as CASSLGGAANTGELFF.

At least ten counts were recorded for this clonotype. V gene TRBV7-2 combines with J gene TRBJ2-7; the match to TRBD2 covers 8 bases. This CDR3 is 13 amino acids long. Trimming cost V 5 bases and J 6 bases; bases outside gene matches: 6. Germline V gene data show CDR1 as SGHTA and CDR2 as FQGNSA. The DNA of the CDR3 is TGTGCCAGCAGCCAACTAGCGGTGGGCGAGCAGTACGTC. Protein product: CASSQLAVGEQYV.

This clonotype was detected many times. This chain connects TRBV5-5 to TRBJ1-1; 7 nucleotides agree with TRBD1. Germline trimming cut 5 bases from V and 6 bases from J; bases unmatched to any gene: 7. The CDR3 is 13 residues long. Germline lookup yields CDR1 SGHKS and CDR2 YYEKEE (reference sequence). CDR3: CASRLRQGAEAFF. The CDR3 DNA follows: TGTGCCAGCAGACTTCGACAGGGCGCTGAAGCTTTCTTT.

This clonotype was picked up many times. The chain couples TRBV7-2 to TRBJ2-5; TRBD2 agrees at 7 bases. Germline V CDR1 and CDR2: SGHTA, FQGNSA. The CDR3 sequence is 16 residues long. After removal of 5 bases from V and 0 bases from J, the junction contained 9 bases not matched to a gene. The CDR3 DNA reads TGTGCCAGCAGCCCCGGACTAGTACCGTACCAAGAGACCCAGTACTTC. Protein: CASSPGLVPYQETQYF.

At least ten counts were recorded for this clonotype. The chain has TRBV7-2 and TRBJ2-1, with 8 bases identical to TRBD2. J lost 2 bases, V lost 2 bases, and 2 bases had no gene match. This CDR3 is 15 amino acids long. The V gene's germline CDR1 is SGHTA and CDR2 FQGNSA. The CDR3 spells CASSLHGGAYNEQFF. The CDR3 bases are TGTGCCAGCAGCTTACACGGGGGGGCCTACAATGAGCAGTTCTTC.

This clonotype was seen many times. This chain joins TRBV7-2 and TRBJ1-2; D remains unclear. The ends were cut back, 2 bases at V and 10 bases at J, with 17 bases in the middle. Germline CDR1 SGHTA, CDR2 FQGNSA. This CDR3 is 14 amino acids long. Written as DNA, the CDR3 is TGTGCCAGCAGCTTATTCGAATCGGGTCCTACCTACACCTTC. Translation gives CASSLFESGPTYTF.

This clonotype has ten or more counts. V is TRBV4-1 and J is TRBJ2-1, with 7 bases that match TRBD1. There are 14 residues in the CDR3. CDR1 MGHRA and CDR2 YSYEKL come from the germline V gene. Trimming removed 3 bases from V and 7 bases from J; junction bases left unmatched: 6. The CDR3 DNA is TGCGCCAGCAGCCACGGGAAACAGGGGAATGAGCAGTTCTTC. Its translation: CASSHGKQGNEQFF.

The table lists this clonotype with many counts. This chain uses TRBV5-4 with TRBJ2-1, with D hard to call. This CDR3 region has 15 residues. Looked up from germline, CDR1 is SGHNT and CDR2 is YYREEE (reference sequence). Trimming cost V 5 bases and J 6 bases, with 18 bases left between them. CDR3 protein: CASSPDSYFANEQFF. The CDR3 nucleotides read TGTGCCAGCAGTCCCGACTCTTATTTTGCCAATGAGCAGTTCTTC.